This record concerns one TCR beta chain sequence. Assay used: immunoSEQ multiplex PCR; TCRdb lists only in-frame clones, some missing. The table shows around 250,000 clones, with more than 70% occurring only once. The CDR3 runs 15 residues. The V gene lost 3 bases and the J gene lost 3 bases, with 9 bases spanning the gap. The germline V gene has CDR1 KGHSH and CDR2 LQKENI. The sample comes from a study of blood T cell repertoires in COVID-19. The sequenced sample consisted of peripheral blood. This chain uses TRBV18 with TRBJ2-6, with a weak D call TRBD2 (5 bases). This TCR was sampled from a woman over 75 with COVID-19, enrolled during active disease. CDR3 protein: CASSPEVGGANVLTF. CDR3 nucleotides: TGTGCCAGCTCACCGGAGGTAGGTGGGGCCAACGTCCTGACTTTC.